These T cell receptor beta chains were read from a single sample in a study of cytomegalovirus exposure and HLA in healthy donors. Clones were sequenced by immunoSEQ multiplex PCR, and TCRdb holds only the in-frame ones, with some missing. The sample comprises some 150,000 clones, roughly 81% of which are singletons, and around 1.5% rests with the top ten. Input material: PBMCs. These receptors all come from a female donor in good health and CMV-seronegative. The CDR3 runs from the conserved cysteine through the conserved F or W. Each record gives: V gene, CDR3 protein.

v_call: TRBV6-5; cdr3_aa: CASSYGTSGNYEQYF
v_call: TRBV5-1; cdr3_aa: CASSWTTTTDTQYF
v_call: TRBV18; cdr3_aa: CASPDSLSGNTIYF
v_call: TRBV5-6; cdr3_aa: CASSWEPRGNTGELFF
v_call: TRBV6-5; cdr3_aa: CASSYSSNTGELFF
v_call: TRBV7-9; cdr3_aa: CSSSSPGGGYEQYF
v_call: TRBV18; cdr3_aa: CASSPSGNTEAFF
v_call: TRBV7-7; cdr3_aa: CASSLAETDTQYF
v_call: TRBV18; cdr3_aa: CASSPRGEEEETQYF
v_call: TRBV6-4; cdr3_aa: CASSDGTSNEQFF
v_call: TRBV19; cdr3_aa: CATTPDRTAYEQYF
v_call: TRBV5-4; cdr3_aa: CASSSGGLAGADNEQFF
v_call: TRBV9; cdr3_aa: CASSHGGKRASRGYTF
v_call: TRBV11-3; cdr3_aa: CASRGLGANVLTF
v_call: TRBV7-2; cdr3_aa: CASRRGGGLLYGYTF
v_call: TRBV21-1; cdr3_aa: CASSKVPVRDRECYGYTF